The TCR beta chain described here comes from a study of T cell responses to AZD1222 COVID-19 vaccine. Study at large: Second-dose intervals near 4 or 12 weeks were combined. Whole-study results and caveats: Vaccine-associated CD4 TCRs ranged over spike, dominating at 160-218 and 743-854. None of the repertoires were sampled until the peak T cell response had passed. Clonal diversity was possibly underestimated, and the donors were mostly white British, with more females.

Germline CDR1 and CDR2: SGHKS and YYEKEE (reference sequence). This CDR3 region has 13 residues. Trimming stripped 6 bases from V and 6 bases from J, with 12 bases between. In the case of this clone: Its specificity is not known.

Data came from immunoSEQ multiplex PCR; TCRdb stores just in-frame clones and leaves some out. The repertoire holds 100,000 or so clones, with over 80% as singletons. The sample consisted of peripheral blood, taken on day 0 of AZD1222 vaccination. The sequence was obtained from an adult in good health. The chain has TRBV5-5 and TRBJ2-2; possible D gene TRBD1, 5 bases. The CDR3, as DNA: TGTGCCAGCACCCAGCTGGGGCCCGGGGAGCTGTTTTTT. It yields the protein CASTQLGPGELFF.